The clone carrying this TCR beta chain is a singleton in its sample. This entry is derived from a study of blood T cell repertoires in COVID-19. Germline V gene data show CDR1 as MNHEY and CDR2 as SMNVEV (reference sequence). Trimming cost V 8 bases and J 3 bases; bases outside gene matches: 15. The CDR3 is 17 residues long. This table comes from immunoSEQ multiplex PCR, and its TCRdb copy is limited to in-frame clones, with some not included. In the table there are around 130,000 clones, roughly 90% of which are singletons. Sequenced: peripheral blood. This sequence originates from a man aged 65 to 79 with active COVID-19. The chain employs TRBV27 and TRBJ2-3, with 9 positions matching TRBD1. The CDR3 sequence is CASRDRSGTGSTDTQYF. In DNA, the CDR3 is TGTGCCAGCCGCGACAGATCCGGGACAGGGAGTACAGATACGCAGTATTTT.